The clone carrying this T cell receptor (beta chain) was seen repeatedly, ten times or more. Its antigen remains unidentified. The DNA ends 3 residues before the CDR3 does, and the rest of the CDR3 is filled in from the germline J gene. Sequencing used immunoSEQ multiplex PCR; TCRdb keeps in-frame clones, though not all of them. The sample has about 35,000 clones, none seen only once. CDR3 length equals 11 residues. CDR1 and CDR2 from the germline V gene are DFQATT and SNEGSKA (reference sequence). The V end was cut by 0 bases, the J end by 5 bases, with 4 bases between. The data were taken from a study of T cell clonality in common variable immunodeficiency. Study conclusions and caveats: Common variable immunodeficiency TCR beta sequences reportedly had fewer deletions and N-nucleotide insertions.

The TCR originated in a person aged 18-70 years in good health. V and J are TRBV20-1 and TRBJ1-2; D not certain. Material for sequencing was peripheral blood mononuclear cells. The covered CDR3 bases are TGCAGTGCTAGAGATCTTTATGGC. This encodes CSARDLYG. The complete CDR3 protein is CSARDLYGYTF.